The 28 T cell receptor beta chains presented below share a single source sample, sequenced in a study of Graves' ophthalmopathy and Graves' hyperthyroidism. Amplification of TCR beta CDR3 regions used RNA transcripts. RT-PCR in the first round used HTBI primers; a second-round multiplex PCR followed. TCRdb redid the calling of the multiplex PCR reads with MiXCR, one entry per CDR3 protein. This table holds some 520,000 distinct CDR3 sequences, approximately 15% found once. The source material was blood. The receptors come from a woman in her 30s with Graves' ophthalmopathy.

This clonotype was counted at least ten times. This rearrangement joins TRBV4-1 to TRBJ2-2, with 9 bases identical to TRBD2. The CDR3 consists of 16 residues. Germline assignment: CDR1 MGHRA and CDR2 YSYEKL. V lost 4 bases to trimming and J lost 4 bases; unmatched junction nucleotides: 7. The CDR3 coding sequence is TGCGCCAGCAGCCGGCGCGGGGGGGCAGGCACCGGGGAGCTGTTTTTT. It is translated as CASSRRGGAGTGELFF.

This clonotype was seen ten or more times. V is TRBV3-1 and J is TRBJ1-1; D uncertain. Trimming left V 0 bases short and J 8 bases short, with 10 bases between. CDR3 length equals 13 residues. In germline, CDR1 is LGHDT, CDR2 YNNKEL (reference sequence). CDR3 loop: CASSQDPRREAFF. In DNA, the CDR3 is TGTGCCAGCAGCCAAGATCCCCGAAGAGAAGCTTTCTTT.

This clonotype appeared many times. This sequence joins TRBV6-2 or TRBV6-3 and TRBJ2-5; the D is unclear. V lost 0 bases, J lost 5 bases, and 16 bases lay in between. The CDR3 runs to 16 residues. Germline lookup yields CDR1 MNHEY and CDR2 SVGEGT. The chain's CDR3 is CASSYSPSSLGETQYF. The CDR3 DNA sequence: TGTGCCAGCAGTTACTCGCCCTCGTCCTTGGGGGAGACCCAGTACTTC.

This clonotype has ten or more counts. V gene TRBV4-2 combines with J gene TRBJ1-3; unclear D gene. The germline V and J ends were trimmed by 0 bases and 0 bases, with 15 bases remaining between them. In germline, CDR1 is LGHNA, CDR2 YNFKEQ. CDR3 length: 18 amino acids. The CDR3 sequence is CASSQETVSANSGNTIYF. CDR3 bases: TGTGCCAGCAGCCAAGAGACCGTAAGCGCCAACTCTGGAAACACCATATATTTT.

This clonotype was observed a few times. The V gene is TRBV25-1, the J gene TRBJ2-5, with 10 bases aligning to TRBD2. The J segment lost 3 bases and the V segment lost 4 bases, leaving 5 bases of the junction unmatched. Germline V CDR1 and CDR2: MGHDK, SYGVNS. The CDR3 totals 15 residues. The CDR3 DNA is TGTGCCAGCAGTGCCCCCCTAGCGGGGGAAGAGACCCAGTACTTC. Encoded protein: CASSAPLAGEETQYF.

The chain uses TRBV19 and TRBJ2-3; D perhaps matches TRBD1 (5 bases). Trimming removed 7 bases at V and 4 bases at J, with 12 bases between. The germline gives CDR1 LNHDA, CDR2 SQIVND (reference sequence). CDR3 length equals 13 residues. The CDR3 DNA reads as TGTGCCAGTACGCCAGGGAATTCAGATACGCAGTATTTT. Residues: CASTPGNSDTQYF.

Comment on this clonotype: This may be a read error: a much more frequent sequence differs by one nucleotide. The chain links TRBV6-1 to TRBJ2-5; D not certain. Germline CDR1 and CDR2: MNHNS and SASEGT. The CDR3 sequence is 14 residues long. In DNA, the CDR3 is TGTGCCAGCAGTGGGACCAGCTCCCAAGAGACCCGGTACTTC. Translated, it gives CASSGTSSQETRYF.

This clonotype was counted a few times. V and J are TRBV6-5 and TRBJ1-2; no firm D call. This CDR3 is built from 16 residues. Looked up from germline, CDR1 is MNHEY and CDR2 is SVGAGI. Trimming shortened V by 2 bases and J by 8 bases, and 21 bases separated the two germline ends. The CDR3: CASSYILSRALRGYTF. The CDR3 coding sequence is TGTGCCAGCAGTTACATCCTATCTAGGGCCCTTCGGGGCTACACCTTC.

This clonotype was counted at least ten times. The CDR3 sequence: CASGPSTYNSPLHF. The CDR3 nucleotides are TGTGCTAGTGGCCCCTCCACCTATAATTCACCCCTCCACTTT. V and J are TRBV12-5 and TRBJ1-6; D gene ambiguous. V dropped 6 bases and J dropped 2 bases, with 8 bases sitting between them. Germline V CDR1 and CDR2: LGHNT, FRNRAP. The CDR3 is 14 amino acids.

About this clonotype itself: This is likely a read error, given that the CDR3 carries no conserved phenylalanine or tryptophan at its end. The CDR3 DNA reads as TGTGCCAGCAGTTATAGGCTAGCGCAAGAGTCCCAGTACTAC. Translating it yields CASSYRLAQESQYY. The chain joins TRBV6-5 to TRBJ2-5; D possibly corresponds to TRBD2 (6 bases). CDR1 is MNHEY and CDR2 is SVGAGI in the germline V gene. The CDR3 loop spans 14 amino acids.

Remarks on this clonotype: A much larger clone is a single base away; this may be a read error. The chain has TRBV30 and TRBJ2-7; 8 bases agree with TRBD2. Germline CDR1 and CDR2: GTSNPN and SVGIG (reference sequence). Trimming cost V 8 bases and J 3 bases; bases outside gene matches: 12. This CDR3 spans 14 amino acids. In nucleotides, the CDR3 is TGTGCCGGTACGGGAGGGGCTAGGCTCTACGAGCAGTACTTC. It translates to CAGTGGARLYEQYF.

This clonotype was counted at least ten times. The chain is built from TRBV29-1 and TRBJ2-7, with D maybe TRBD1 (7 bases). With 6 bases removed from V and 2 bases from J, the gap between germline ends came to 14 bases. The CDR3 has 13 residues. Germline lookup yields CDR1 SQVTM and CDR2 ANQGSEA. CDR3 protein: CSVGGQSTYEQYF. CDR3 DNA: TGCAGCGTGGGGGGACAGAGTACCTACGAGCAGTACTTC.

This clonotype was detected many times. The J gene is TRBJ1-2, the V gene TRBV20-1; D might be TRBD1 (6 bases). Germline CDR1 reads DFQATT; CDR2 reads SNEGSKA (reference sequence). The ends were cut back, 6 bases at V and 2 bases at J, with 31 bases in the middle. The CDR3 is 19 amino acids. CDR3 nucleotide sequence: TGCAGTGCCTCCCTTCCTCTGGGGGCAAGACACCGGTTAAACTATGGCTACACCTTC. Its protein is CSASLPLGARHRLNYGYTF.

At least ten counts were recorded for this clonotype. This chain uses TRBV19 with TRBJ2-7; D not resolved. The CDR3 is 15 amino acids. Germline V gene lookup returns CDR1 LNHDA and CDR2 SQIVND (reference sequence). Trimming removed 5 bases at V and 1 base at J, with 15 bases between. CDR3 protein: CASSDKDRPSYEQYF. DNA for the CDR3: TGTGCCAGTAGTGACAAGGACCGACCATCCTACGAGCAGTACTTC.

At least ten counts were recorded for this clonotype. The chain has TRBV24-1 and TRBJ2-5; D is unclear. V was shortened by 4 bases and J by 3 bases, with 8 bases between the two germline ends. The length of the CDR3 is 13 residues. The germline V gene has CDR1 KGHDR and CDR2 SFDVKD. CDR3 protein: CATSEPGKETQYF. The CDR3 region has the DNA TGTGCCACCAGTGAACCAGGAAAAGAGACCCAGTACTTC.

This sequence joins TRBV12-3 or TRBV12-4 and TRBJ1-2; 8 bases fit TRBD1. Trimming cost V 1 base and J 6 bases; bases outside gene matches: 7. This CDR3 region has 15 residues. The CDR3 is CASSLGAGGRHGYTF. CDR3 sequence (DNA): TGTGCCAGCAGTTTAGGGGCAGGGGGCCGTCATGGCTACACCTTC.

V gene TRBV18 combines with J gene TRBJ1-1, with a tentative D call TRBD1 (6 bases). Germline V gives CDR1 KGHSH, CDR2 LQKENI. The CDR3 length is 11 residues. Trimming removed 3 bases from V and 11 bases from J, with 10 bases in between. The CDR3 DNA follows: TGTGCCAGCTCACCGGGGGGGCCGGCTTTCTTT. Translation gives CASSPGGPAFF.

The chain uses TRBV12-3 or TRBV12-4 and TRBJ2-4, with D perhaps matching TRBD1 (5 bases). The CDR3 runs 14 residues. V shed 3 bases and J shed 8 bases, with 14 bases lying between them. The CDR3 DNA reads TGTGCCAGCAGTTTGACTTCCAGGGCTGACATTCAGTACTTC. As protein: CASSLTSRADIQYF.

This clonotype was counted at least ten times. The CDR3 nucleotides are TGTGCCAGCAGTGAAGGGGTCTCTGGAAACACCATATATTTT. Its translation: CASSEGVSGNTIYF. The chain joins TRBV12-3 or TRBV12-4 to TRBJ1-3; D is perhaps TRBD1 (5 bases). The germline V and J ends were trimmed by 5 bases and 0 bases, with 8 bases remaining between them. The CDR3 consists of 14 residues.

This clonotype was seen a single time. The CDR3 DNA follows: TGCAGTGCGCAACCTGGGACTATCGGAGAAGAGACCCAGTACTTC. It specifies CSAQPGTIGEETQYF. The rearrangement links TRBV20-1 to TRBJ2-5; 7 positions match TRBD2. Germline CDR1 reads DFQATT; CDR2 reads SNEGSKA (reference sequence). After removal of 6 bases from V and 3 bases from J, the junction contained 13 bases not matched to a gene. The CDR3 is made up of 15 amino acids.

This clonotype came up many times. The V call is TRBV19, the J call TRBJ1-5; perhaps TRBD1 as D (5 bases). The CDR3 extends over 15 amino acids. The germline V gene has CDR1 LNHDA and CDR2 SQIVND (reference sequence). Deletions cut 2 bases from V and 2 bases from J, with 10 bases between. The CDR3 DNA is TGTGCCAGTAGTATATGGGGCCGGGGCAATCAGCCCCAGCATTTT. It specifies CASSIWGRGNQPQHF.

In this sample, this clonotype turned up many times. The chain couples TRBV3-1 to TRBJ1-6; no reliable D call. V was clipped by 3 bases and J by 8 bases, with 20 bases between them. The germline V gene encodes CDR1 LGHDT and CDR2 YNNKEL (reference sequence). The CDR3 has 17 amino acids. CDR3 coding DNA: TGTGCCAGCAGCCAGACCGTGGAGAGCCACAAGCATTCACCCCTCCACTTT. Encoded protein: CASSQTVESHKHSPLHF.

The V gene is TRBV9, the J gene TRBJ2-5; D is perhaps TRBD1 or TRBD2 (5 bases each). V dropped 3 bases and J dropped 3 bases, with 18 bases sitting between them. CDR1 and CDR2 from the germline V gene are SGDLS and YYNGEE. This CDR3 is built from 16 residues. The DNA of the CDR3 is TGTGCCAGCAGCGAGGGGACCCACTACATTAAAGAGACCCAGTACTTC. It codes for CASSEGTHYIKETQYF.

This clonotype was seen repeatedly, ten times or more. V and J are TRBV6-1 and TRBJ1-6; D is undetermined. Germline V CDR1 and CDR2: MNHNS, SASEGT. Trimming stripped 0 bases from V and 2 bases from J, with 8 bases between. This CDR3 has 16 residues. CDR3 in DNA: TGTGCCAGCAGTGAAGCGCAAGGAGCCTATAATTCACCCCTCCACTTT. Residues: CASSEAQGAYNSPLHF.

The chain carries TRBV20-1 and TRBJ2-7; perhaps TRBD1 as D (6 bases). The CDR3 loop spans 14 amino acids. CDR1 and CDR2 (germline): DFQATT, SNEGSKA (reference sequence). The V end lost 6 bases, the J end lost 2 bases, and 17 bases lay between the germline ends. CDR3 sequence reads: CSAKNREGTYEQYF. The CDR3 region has the DNA TGCAGTGCAAAGAACAGGGAAGGTACCTACGAGCAGTACTTC.

The V and J genes are TRBV19 and TRBJ2-7; perhaps D is TRBD1 or TRBD2 (5 bases each). With 4 bases removed from V and 1 base from J, the gap between germline ends came to 14 bases. The CDR3 totals 15 residues. The germline gives CDR1 LNHDA, CDR2 SQIVND (reference sequence). Here the CDR3 reads CASSTKGTASYEQYF. In DNA form, the CDR3 reads TGTGCCAGTAGTACAAAGGGGACCGCTTCCTACGAGCAGTACTTC.

A note on this clonotype: Because it lacks the conserved phenylalanine or tryptophan at the end, this CDR3 is likely a read error. This chain joins TRBV24-1 and TRBJ1-2; 10 bases line up with TRBD1. This CDR3 comprises 15 residues. V gave up 4 bases and J gave up 5 bases; unmatched junction bases: 6. Germline CDR1 is KGHDR and CDR2 is SFDVKD. The CDR3 bases are TGTGCCACCAGTGAACCCGGGACAGGGGCTTATGGCTACACCTTG. Its translation is CATSEPGTGAYGYTL.

This clonotype was observed at least ten times. This chain links TRBV20-1 with TRBJ1-2, with TRBD1 matching 11 bases. The CDR3 is made up of 14 amino acids. Germline-derived CDR1 and CDR2 are DFQATT and SNEGSKA (reference sequence). Trimming took 2 bases from V and 7 from J; bases not matched to a gene: 6. The CDR3 loop is CSARRTGGASGYTF. Here the CDR3 DNA reads TGCAGTGCTAGACGGACAGGGGGCGCGAGTGGCTACACCTTC.